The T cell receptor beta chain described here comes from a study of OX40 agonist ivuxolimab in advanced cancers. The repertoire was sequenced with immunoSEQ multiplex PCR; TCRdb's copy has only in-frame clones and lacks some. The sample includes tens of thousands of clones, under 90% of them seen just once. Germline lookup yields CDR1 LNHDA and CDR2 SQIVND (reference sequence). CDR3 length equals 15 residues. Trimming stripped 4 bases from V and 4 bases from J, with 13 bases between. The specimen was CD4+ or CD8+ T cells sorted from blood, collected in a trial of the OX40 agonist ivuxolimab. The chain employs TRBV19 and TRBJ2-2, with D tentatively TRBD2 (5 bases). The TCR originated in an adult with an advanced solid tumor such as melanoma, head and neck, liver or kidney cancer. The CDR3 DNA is TGTGCCAGTAGTACAACCGGGATTTTCACCGGGGAGCTGTTTTTT. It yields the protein CASSTTGIFTGELFF.